The 15 T cell receptor beta chains below come from one sample, sequenced in a study of OX40 agonist ivuxolimab in advanced cancers. TCRdb's table, derived via immunoSEQ multiplex PCR, lists solely in-frame clones and lacks some. In the table there are under 90,000 clones, around 91% of which are singletons. The sample here was CD4+ or CD8+ T cells sorted from blood, taken in a trial of the OX40 agonist ivuxolimab. The source is an adult with an advanced solid tumor such as melanoma, head and neck, liver or kidney cancer.

The chain employs TRBV18 and TRBJ1-2; TRBD1 might be the D (6 bases). Per the germline V gene, CDR1 is KGHSH and CDR2 is LQKENI. The CDR3 sequence is 12 residues long. The V end lost 7 bases, the J end lost 4 bases, and 10 bases lay between the germline ends. In nucleotides, the CDR3 is TGTGCCAGCTACGGACAGTTCTATGGCTACACCTTC. Encoded protein: CASYGQFYGYTF.

The V gene is TRBV27, the J gene TRBJ2-5; perhaps D is TRBD1 or TRBD2 (5 bases each). This CDR3 spans 12 amino acids. The V gene lost 6 bases and the J gene lost 6 bases, with 11 bases spanning the gap. The germline CDR1 and CDR2 sequences are MNHEY and SMNVEV (reference sequence). As DNA, the CDR3 is TGTGCCAGCAGCCTCTGGGGGAAGACCCAGTACTTC. This encodes CASSLWGKTQYF.

The CDR3 region is CATSREGRTPYNEKLFF. In DNA form, the CDR3 reads TGTGCCACCAGCAGAGAAGGCAGGACACCCTATAATGAAAAACTGTTTTTT. The chain recombines TRBV15 with TRBJ1-4; possibly TRBD1 for D (5 bases). Germline V gene sequence: CDR1 LNHNV, CDR2 YYDKDF (reference sequence). The CDR3 is 17 amino acids. Trimming pared 0 bases from V and 4 bases from J, leaving 15 bases between. Variable domain in full (rest from reference TRBV15 and TRBJ1-4): DAMVIQNPRYQVTQFGKPVTLSCSQTLNHNVMYWYQQKSSQAPKLLFHYYDKDFNNEADTPDNFQSRRPNTSFCFLDIRSPGLGDTAMYLCATSREGRTPYNEKLFFGSGTQLSVL.

The chain carries TRBV7-9 and TRBJ1-1, with D possibly matching TRBD1 (5 bases). Germline CDR1 is SEHNR and CDR2 is FQNEAQ (reference sequence). This CDR3 is built from 13 residues. Trimming stripped 3 bases from V and 1 base from J, with 6 bases between. For the CDR3, the DNA is TGTGCCAGCAGCTTTGGGGGGAACACTGAAGCTTTCTTT. Its translation is CASSFGGNTEAFF.

This clone was found once. The V call is TRBV11-2, the J call TRBJ2-7; D possibly matches TRBD1 or TRBD2 (5 bases each). The ends were cut back, 5 bases at V and 2 bases at J, with 19 bases in the middle. The length of the CDR3 is 16 residues. The V gene's germline CDR1 is SGHAT and CDR2 FQNNGV. CDR3 in amino acids: CASSPDKGRRTYEQYF. The CDR3 nucleotides read TGTGCCAGCAGCCCGGACAAGGGGAGACGAACCTACGAGCAGTACTTC.

The rearrangement links TRBV5-6 to TRBJ2-3; 8 nucleotides align to TRBD2. V lost 5 bases and J lost 7; bases outside the gene matches: 18. Per germline, CDR1 SGHDT and CDR2 YYEEEE. CDR3 length: 17 residues. CDR3 sequence reads: CASRPGRGANRGYTQYF. CDR3 sequence (DNA): TGTGCCAGCAGACCCGGGAGGGGAGCCAACCGTGGGTATACGCAGTATTTT.

This clone was found once. The rearrangement uses TRBV19 and TRBJ1-1; D unclear. CDR3 size: 13 residues. Trimming stripped 4 bases from V and 4 bases from J, with 10 bases between. From germline, CDR1 is LNHDA and CDR2 SQIVND (reference sequence). CDR3 DNA: TGTGCCAGTAGTAGGACGGAGGGCACTGAAGCTTTCTTT. Its translation: CASSRTEGTEAFF.

The genes are TRBV19 and TRBJ1-5; D is undetermined. Between the trimmed V and J ends, which lost 3 bases and 0 bases, there was a span of 9 bases. The CDR3 length is 15 residues. Germline-derived CDR1 and CDR2 are LNHDA and SQIVND (reference sequence). CDR3 coding DNA: TGTGCCAGTAGTATTAATGGACTTAGCAATCAGCCCCAGCATTTT. Translating gives CASSINGLSNQPQHF.

The genes are TRBV7-9 and TRBJ1-2; D unresolved. The CDR3 is made up of 12 amino acids. Germline V gene sequence: CDR1 SEHNR, CDR2 FQNEAQ (reference sequence). V was shortened by 3 bases and J by 1 base, with 3 bases between the two germline ends. DNA for the CDR3: TGTGCCAGCAGCTTCCTTAACTATGGCTACACCTTC. Amino acid sequence: CASSFLNYGYTF. Supplemented by reference TRBV7-9 and TRBJ1-2, the full variable domain reads DTGVSQNPRHKITKRGQNVTFRCDPISEHNRLYWYRQTLGQGPEFLTYFQNEAQLEKSRLLSDRFSAERPKGSFSTLEIQRTEQGDSAMYLCASSFLNYGYTFGSGTRLTVV.

This chain links TRBV7-6 with TRBJ2-5; a weak D match, TRBD1 (5 bases). The CDR3 runs to 15 residues. The germline gives CDR1 SGHVS, CDR2 FNYEAQ. V lost 4 bases and J 0 bases, leaving 12 bases between the germline ends. The CDR3 region is CASSSARTNQETQYF. The CDR3 nucleotides read TGTGCCAGCAGCTCGGCCCGGACAAACCAAGAGACCCAGTACTTC.

V usage is TRBV28 and J usage is TRBJ2-7; 8 bases line up with TRBD1. The CDR3 extends over 14 amino acids. Per the germline V gene, CDR1 is MDHEN and CDR2 is SYDVKM. V lost 4 bases and J lost 8; bases outside the gene matches: 10. The CDR3 loop is CASSSGTGGVKQYF. The CDR3 DNA reads TGTGCCAGCAGTTCCGGGACAGGCGGTGTTAAGCAGTACTTC. The full variable domain, rest sourced from reference TRBV28 and TRBJ2-7, is DVKVTQSSRYLVKRTGEKVFLECVQDMDHENMFWYRQDPGLGLRLIYFSYDVKMKEKGDIPEGYSVSREKKERFSLILESASTNQTSMYLCASSSGTGGVKQYFGPGTRLTVT.

J is TRBJ2-5 and V is TRBV10-1, with D perhaps assigned TRBD1 or TRBD2 (5 bases each). This CDR3 is built from 14 residues. V was trimmed by 0 bases and J by 5 bases, leaving 10 bases between them. In germline, CDR1 is WNHNN, CDR2 SYGVQD (reference sequence). The CDR3 sequence: CASSESGDVETQYF. In nucleotides, the CDR3 is TGCGCCAGCAGTGAGTCGGGGGACGTGGAGACCCAGTACTTC.

The CDR3 spells CASSTMNTEAFF. CDR3 DNA: TGTGCCAGCAGTACGATGAACACTGAAGCTTTCTTT. The chain has TRBV6-5 and TRBJ1-1, with D uncertain. CDR1 and CDR2 from the germline V gene are MNHEY and SVGAGI. V was cut by 5 bases and J by 0 bases, with 4 bases left in between. The CDR3 sequence is 12 residues long.

The rearrangement links TRBV11-1 to TRBJ2-4; a possible D gene is TRBD2 (6 bases). The V and J ends lost 5 bases and 7 bases respectively, with 9 bases between them. CDR3 length: 12 amino acids. The germline gives CDR1 SGHAT, CDR2 FQDESV (reference sequence). The CDR3 sequence is CASSPGGNIQYF. As DNA, the CDR3 is TGTGCCAGCAGCCCTGGGGGGAACATTCAGTACTTC.

The gene calls are TRBV7-2 and TRBJ2-1; TRBD2 agrees at 9 bases. CDR3 length equals 16 residues. The V segment lost 5 bases and the J segment 3 bases; nucleotides outside the gene matches: 8. The germline CDR1 and CDR2 sequences are SGHTA and FQGNSA. The CDR3 DNA is TGTGCCAGCAGCACTCAGACTAGCGGCTACTACAATGAGCAGTTCTTC. Translating it yields CASSTQTSGYYNEQFF.